This T cell receptor beta chain is from a study of T cells in Graves' hyperthyroidism and ophthalmopathy. Study conclusions and caveats: Most clonotypes expanded in the thyroid (above 0.001) were also present in blood. Ophthalmopathy and stable hyperthyroidism were told apart by a 13 V-J model.

TCR beta CDR3 sequences were amplified from RNA transcripts. The HTBI primer set drove a first-round RT-PCR of the TCR CDR3. TCRdb reanalysed the multiplex PCR reads using MiXCR and keeps one entry per CDR3 protein. The table records more than 350,000 distinct CDR3 sequences, roughly 15% of them present only once. In regard to this clonotype: Its antigen remains unknown.

Germline V gene sequence: CDR1 MNHEY, CDR2 SMNVEV (reference sequence). The CDR3 has 15 amino acids. With 8 bases removed from V and 1 base from J, the gap between germline ends came to 18 bases. The sample was blood. The receptor's source is a woman aged 60 to 75 with Graves' ophthalmopathy. J is TRBJ2-7 and V is TRBV27; D ambiguous. For the CDR3, the DNA is TGTGCCAGCCGATATACTCCGGCAGGTTCCTACGAGCAGTACTTC. This gives the protein CASRYTPAGSYEQYF.